Shown below are 25 T cell receptor beta chains from a single sample sequenced in a study of CD8 T cells in Susac syndrome. RNA, at about 0.45 to 1 ug, was reverse transcribed with random hexamers. TCRdb independently ran MiXCR on the immunoSEQ multiplex PCR reads; one entry per CDR3 protein. The sample has roughly 130,000 distinct CDR3 sequences, roughly 95% seen once. The sample consisted of CD4+ T cells from PBMCs. The receptors derive from a human donor with multiple sclerosis.

The rearrangement joins TRBV7-2 to TRBJ2-7, with no clear D. The ends were cut back, 5 bases at V and 6 bases at J, with 17 bases in the middle. The germline CDR1 and CDR2 sequences are SGHTA and FQGNSA. CDR3 length: 14 amino acids. The CDR3 is CASSLLESLAEQYF. The CDR3 nucleotides are TGTGCCAGCAGCCTACTTGAGTCCCTGGCCGAGCAGTACTTC.

V gene TRBV13 combines with J gene TRBJ2-1, with TRBD1 identical over 8 bases. Germline V lookup: CDR1 PRHDT, CDR2 FYEKMQ (reference sequence). J was trimmed by 5 bases and V by 0 bases; bases with no gene match: 9. The CDR3 runs to 17 residues. The CDR3 bases are TGTGCCAGCAGCTTAGGCCAACGGGACAGGCCAAACAATGAGCAGTTCTTC. Translating gives CASSLGQRDRPNNEQFF.

V is TRBV15 and J is TRBJ2-7; 7 bases align to TRBD1. The V gene's germline CDR1 is LNHNV and CDR2 YYDKDF (reference sequence). The V segment lost 2 bases and the J segment 4 bases; nucleotides outside the gene matches: 2. The CDR3 length is 13 residues. The chain's CDR3 is CATSRPGGYEQYF. The CDR3 coding sequence is TGTGCCACCAGCAGACCAGGGGGTTACGAGCAGTACTTC.

This sequence joins TRBV4-3 and TRBJ2-7, with TRBD1 matching 9 bases. Germline CDR1 reads LGHNA; CDR2 reads YSLEER. The CDR3 spans 17 residues. V shed 3 bases and J 3 bases; nucleotides not matched to a gene: 12. CDR3 DNA: TGCGCCAGCAGCCACACTACCCCCGGGACAGGGAGCTACGAGCAGTACTTC. This encodes CASSHTTPGTGSYEQYF.

This chain links TRBV4-2 with TRBJ1-2, with 10 bases matching TRBD1. The CDR3 length is 15 residues. Germline loops: CDR1 LGHNA, CDR2 YNFKEQ. V lost 1 base, J lost 8 bases, and 7 bases stayed unmatched. CDR3 region: CASSQGGQGVVGYTF. In nucleotides, the CDR3 is TGTGCCAGCAGCCAAGGAGGACAGGGGGTTGTAGGCTACACCTTC.

This chain connects TRBV29-1 to TRBJ2-7, with D unclear. The V gene lost 6 bases and the J gene lost 0 bases, with 12 bases spanning the gap. Per the germline V gene, CDR1 is SQVTM and CDR2 is ANQGSEA. The CDR3 is 13 amino acids. The chain's CDR3 is CSVAQLDSYEQYF. The DNA for the CDR3 is TGCAGCGTCGCCCAGCTAGACTCCTACGAGCAGTACTTC.

The chain is built from TRBV11-2 and TRBJ2-5; possibly TRBD1 for D (6 bases). The V end was cut by 5 bases, the J end by 2 bases, with 9 bases between. Germline V gene sequence: CDR1 SGHAT, CDR2 FQNNGV. The CDR3 contains 13 residues. The CDR3 DNA reads as TGTGCCAGCAGCCGGGACATTCAAGAGACCCAGTACTTC. Amino acids: CASSRDIQETQYF.

The chain links TRBV6-5 to TRBJ2-1; tentatively, D is TRBD2 (6 bases). The V gene lost 6 bases and the J gene lost 4 bases, with 10 bases spanning the gap. The length of the CDR3 is 13 residues. Looked up from germline, CDR1 is MNHEY and CDR2 is SVGAGI. The CDR3 reads CASRQGLYNEQFF. The CDR3 coding sequence is TGTGCCAGCAGGCAGGGACTTTACAATGAGCAGTTCTTC.

The chain employs TRBV4-3 and TRBJ2-1; D not certain. Trimming removed 1 base at V and 0 bases at J, with 7 bases between. Germline CDR1 reads LGHNA; CDR2 reads YSLEER. This CDR3 is built from 15 residues. For the CDR3, the DNA is TGCGCCAGCAGCCAAGTAAAGAGCTCCTACAATGAGCAGTTCTTC. This encodes CASSQVKSSYNEQFF.

This chain links TRBV12-3 or TRBV12-4 with TRBJ1-1, with D possibly matching TRBD1 (5 bases). This CDR3 has 15 amino acids. V lost 4 bases to trimming and J lost 1 base, with 13 bases between them. In DNA, the CDR3 is TGTGCCAGCAGTTCCAGAGAGCAGGGGAACACTGAAGCTTTCTTT. Its protein product is CASSSREQGNTEAFF.

In the case of this clonotype: The germline gene is not matched at one end of the junction; a read error may be the cause. V gene TRBV20-1 combines with J gene TRBJ2-3; tentatively, D is TRBD1 (7 bases). CDR1 and CDR2 (germline): DFQATT, SNEGSKA (reference sequence). This CDR3 has 14 amino acids. CDR3 loop: CSAYRGPPGDAQYF. The CDR3, as DNA: TGCAGTGCTTACAGGGGTCCTCCGGGAGATGCGCAGTATTTT.

The rearrangement links TRBV3-1 to TRBJ2-5; D possibly corresponds to TRBD2 (5 bases). The length of the CDR3 is 11 residues. V lost 5 bases and J lost 8, with 9 bases in between. CDR1 and CDR2 from the germline V gene are LGHDT and YNNKEL (reference sequence). The CDR3 nucleotides are TGTGCCAGCAGCGCCCTAGCAACCCAGTACTTC. This gives the protein CASSALATQYF.

The chain links TRBV18 to TRBJ2-3; D is uncertain. V lost 1 base and J lost 0, with 2 bases in between. The CDR3 is 13 residues long. Germline V CDR1 and CDR2: KGHSH, LQKENI. The CDR3 spells CASSPQSTDTQYF. The DNA for the CDR3 is TGTGCCAGCTCACCACAGAGCACAGATACGCAGTATTTT.

The chain joins TRBV13 to TRBJ1-2; D is ambiguous. V was cut by 2 bases and J by 4 bases, with 5 bases left in between. This CDR3 has 12 amino acids. The germline gives CDR1 PRHDT, CDR2 FYEKMQ (reference sequence). CDR3 region: CASSLSSYGYTF. Here the CDR3 DNA reads TGTGCCAGCAGCTTATCCAGCTATGGCTACACCTTC.

This chain uses TRBV20-1 with TRBJ2-2; 8 positions match TRBD2. The CDR3 length is 17 residues. The germline V gene encodes CDR1 DFQATT and CDR2 SNEGSKA (reference sequence). J lost 6 bases, V lost 2 bases, and 14 bases had no gene match. The CDR3 is CSARNAHRGGASGELFF. CDR3 nucleotides: TGCAGTGCTAGAAATGCCCACCGGGGGGGGGCCTCCGGGGAGCTGTTTTTT.

The V and J genes are TRBV24-1 and TRBJ2-5; 8 positions agree with TRBD1. This CDR3 comprises 15 residues. V shed 5 bases, J shed 4 bases, and the junction held 8 bases outside the gene matches. CDR1 KGHDR and CDR2 SFDVKD come from the germline V gene. The DNA of the CDR3 is TGTGCCACCAGTGTTCGGACAGGGATGATAGAGACCCAGTACTTC. It translates to CATSVRTGMIETQYF.

This chain uses TRBV9 with TRBJ2-7; 11 nucleotides match TRBD2. Trimming at V came to 0 bases and at J to 4 bases, leaving 6 bases not matched to a gene. CDR1 and CDR2 (germline): SGDLS, YYNGEE. This CDR3 spans 16 amino acids. The CDR3 DNA is TGTGCCAGCAGCGTAGGAGTAGCGGGAGGGGGTTACGAGCAGTACTTC. Protein: CASSVGVAGGGYEQYF.

The chain uses TRBV27 and TRBJ2-5, with D perhaps being TRBD1 or TRBD2 (6 bases each). V was shortened by 6 bases and J by 7 bases, with 24 bases between the two germline ends. This CDR3 is built from 16 residues. Germline assignment: CDR1 MNHEY and CDR2 SMNVEV (reference sequence). The CDR3 bases are TGTGCCAGCAGGCCGGGGGCGAGCGGTGCCTTTGGGACCCAGTACTTC. Protein sequence: CASRPGASGAFGTQYF.

The chain has TRBV24-1 and TRBJ2-1, with D possibly matching TRBD2 (5 bases). V was trimmed by 5 bases and J by 7 bases, leaving 14 bases between them. Per the germline V gene, CDR1 is KGHDR and CDR2 is SFDVKD. The CDR3 has 14 residues. The CDR3: CATSAPGPGNEQFF. The CDR3 DNA follows: TGTGCCACCAGTGCCCCTGGCCCGGGAAATGAGCAGTTCTTC.

V gene TRBV2 combines with J gene TRBJ2-7; 9 nucleotides match TRBD2. CDR3 size: 15 residues. V trimming: 3 bases; J trimming: 5 bases; junction bases outside the gene matches: 8. Germline V gene sequence: CDR1 SNHLY, CDR2 FYNNEI. CDR3 in amino acids: CASSDESSGVHEQYF. CDR3 DNA: TGTGCCAGCAGTGATGAGTCTAGCGGGGTCCACGAGCAGTACTTC.

This clonotype has only one observation. The chain employs TRBV19 and TRBJ1-2; no reliable D call. This CDR3 has 12 amino acids. Germline-derived CDR1 and CDR2 are LNHDA and SQIVND (reference sequence). Trimming left V 5 bases short and J 7 bases short, with 11 bases between. This CDR3 is CASSLRSGGYTF. The CDR3 nucleotides read TGTGCCAGTAGTCTCCGTTCGGGTGGCTACACCTTC.

The genes are TRBV19 and TRBJ1-6; D not certain. This CDR3 comprises 11 residues. Germline V CDR1 and CDR2: LNHDA, SQIVND (reference sequence). The ends were cut back, 8 bases at V and 6 bases at J, with 5 bases in the middle. Here the CDR3 reads CASGPNSPLHF. CDR3 DNA: TGTGCCAGTGGACCTAATTCACCCCTCCACTTT.

This chain joins TRBV7-2 and TRBJ2-7; 7 positions agree with TRBD1. The CDR3 consists of 13 residues. Germline-derived CDR1 and CDR2 are SGHTA and FQGNSA. Trimming removed 5 bases from V and 4 bases from J; junction bases left unmatched: 5. This CDR3 reads CASSPARGYEQYF. CDR3 DNA sequence: TGTGCCAGCAGCCCCGCCAGGGGGTACGAGCAGTACTTC.

There are a few counts of this clonotype. V is TRBV5-4 and J is TRBJ2-3; D tentatively reads TRBD1 or TRBD2 (5 bases each). Deletions cut 4 bases from V and 2 bases from J, with 14 bases between. CDR3 size: 15 residues. Per the germline V gene, CDR1 is SGHNT and CDR2 is YYREEE (reference sequence). The CDR3 DNA reads as TGTGCCAGCAGCCGAGGGGAGCTGATCACAGATACGCAGTATTTT. Translating gives CASSRGELITDTQYF.

The chain combines TRBV9 with TRBJ2-1; D is unresolved. The germline V and J ends were trimmed by 0 bases and 5 bases, with 9 bases remaining between them. CDR3 length: 14 residues. The germline V gene encodes CDR1 SGDLS and CDR2 YYNGEE. CDR3 nucleotide sequence: TGTGCCAGCAGCGTAGTCGACGGTAACAATGAGCAGTTCTTC. The encoded protein is CASSVVDGNNEQFF.